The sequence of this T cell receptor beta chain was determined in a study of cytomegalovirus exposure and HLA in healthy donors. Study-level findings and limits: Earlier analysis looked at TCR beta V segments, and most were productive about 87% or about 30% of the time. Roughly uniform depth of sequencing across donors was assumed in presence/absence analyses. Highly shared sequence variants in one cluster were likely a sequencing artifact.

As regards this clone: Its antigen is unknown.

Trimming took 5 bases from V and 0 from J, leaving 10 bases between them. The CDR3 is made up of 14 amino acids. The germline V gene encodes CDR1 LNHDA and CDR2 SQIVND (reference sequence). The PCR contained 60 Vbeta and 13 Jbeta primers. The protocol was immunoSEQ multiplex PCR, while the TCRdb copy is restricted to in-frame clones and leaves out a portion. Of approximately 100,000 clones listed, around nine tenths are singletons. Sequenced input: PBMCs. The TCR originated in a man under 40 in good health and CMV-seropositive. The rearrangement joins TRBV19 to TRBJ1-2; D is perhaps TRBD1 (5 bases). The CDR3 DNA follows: TGTGCCAGTAGTCGCAGGGATACTAACTATGGCTACACCTTC. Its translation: CASSRRDTNYGYTF.